This TCR beta chain was found in a study of blood T cell repertoires in COVID-19. Study-level information: T cells, B-cell-depleted T cells, or PBMCs provided the cDNA or gDNA that served as material.

Patients from Seattle were sampled longitudinally, starting during active infection. Between the trimmed V and J ends, which lost 0 bases and 1 base, there was a span of 11 bases. Germline CDR1 reads GTSNPN; CDR2 reads SVGIG (reference sequence). The CDR3 contains 15 residues. The method was immunoSEQ multiplex PCR; TCRdb's version includes in-frame clones alone and lacks a portion of them. Counted here are roughly 29,000 clones, 75% to 90% occurring once; the ten biggest clones make up around 28%. The sequenced sample was peripheral blood. The source of this sequence is a woman older than 75 with COVID-19, enrolled during active disease. The J gene is TRBJ2-3, the V gene TRBV30, with D possibly being TRBD2 (6 bases). The CDR3 loop reads CAWSVRAGRTDTQYF. DNA of the CDR3: TGTGCCTGGAGTGTACGGGCGGGGCGCACAGATACGCAGTATTTT.